This T cell receptor beta chain appears in the sequencing data of a study of blood T cell repertoires in COVID-19. For the study at large: Sites across the United States, Italy and Spain contributed samples from acute and convalescent COVID-19.

This CDR3 spans 15 amino acids. With V trimmed by 1 base and J by 4 bases, 6 bases remained unmatched. Germline values: CDR1 LGHNT, CDR2 FRNRAP. In the original processing: Estimates of nucleated cell counts were drawn from the amplification of reference gene primers. Method: immunoSEQ multiplex PCR; TCRdb's copy keeps in-frame clones and lacks some. Clone size and V and J calls were adopted from that table, with D and trimming inferred from the DNA. The table lists over 250,000 clones, approximately 85% of them singletons. This sequence was found in a human donor in a cohort sampled during active COVID-19. Source material: peripheral blood. V and J are TRBV12-5 and TRBJ2-5, with TRBD1 matching 7 bases. The CDR3 region is CASGLEGARGETQYF. In nucleotides, the CDR3 is TGTGCTAGTGGTTTGGAGGGGGCTCGGGGAGAGACCCAGTACTTC.